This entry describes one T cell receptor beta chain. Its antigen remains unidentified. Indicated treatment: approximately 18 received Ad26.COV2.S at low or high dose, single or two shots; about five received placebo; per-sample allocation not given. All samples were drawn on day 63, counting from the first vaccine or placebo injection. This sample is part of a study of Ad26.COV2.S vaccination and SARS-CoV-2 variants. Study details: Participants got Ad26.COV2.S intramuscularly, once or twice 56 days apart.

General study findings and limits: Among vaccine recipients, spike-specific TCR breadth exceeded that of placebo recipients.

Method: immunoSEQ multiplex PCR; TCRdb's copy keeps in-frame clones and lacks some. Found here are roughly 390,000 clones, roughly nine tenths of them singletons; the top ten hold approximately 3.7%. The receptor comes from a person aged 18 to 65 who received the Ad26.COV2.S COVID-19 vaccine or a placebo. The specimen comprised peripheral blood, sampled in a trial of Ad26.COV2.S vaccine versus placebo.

The DNA of the CDR3 is TGCGCCAGCAGCCAACCCGGGACTACGGGAAACATTCAGTACTTC. This encodes CASSQPGTTGNIQYF. The J gene is TRBJ2-4, the V gene TRBV4-1; the match to TRBD2 covers 7 bases. J gave up 6 bases and V 2 bases, and 7 bases lay outside the gene matches. The germline V gene encodes CDR1 MGHRA and CDR2 YSYEKL. The CDR3 is 15 amino acids.